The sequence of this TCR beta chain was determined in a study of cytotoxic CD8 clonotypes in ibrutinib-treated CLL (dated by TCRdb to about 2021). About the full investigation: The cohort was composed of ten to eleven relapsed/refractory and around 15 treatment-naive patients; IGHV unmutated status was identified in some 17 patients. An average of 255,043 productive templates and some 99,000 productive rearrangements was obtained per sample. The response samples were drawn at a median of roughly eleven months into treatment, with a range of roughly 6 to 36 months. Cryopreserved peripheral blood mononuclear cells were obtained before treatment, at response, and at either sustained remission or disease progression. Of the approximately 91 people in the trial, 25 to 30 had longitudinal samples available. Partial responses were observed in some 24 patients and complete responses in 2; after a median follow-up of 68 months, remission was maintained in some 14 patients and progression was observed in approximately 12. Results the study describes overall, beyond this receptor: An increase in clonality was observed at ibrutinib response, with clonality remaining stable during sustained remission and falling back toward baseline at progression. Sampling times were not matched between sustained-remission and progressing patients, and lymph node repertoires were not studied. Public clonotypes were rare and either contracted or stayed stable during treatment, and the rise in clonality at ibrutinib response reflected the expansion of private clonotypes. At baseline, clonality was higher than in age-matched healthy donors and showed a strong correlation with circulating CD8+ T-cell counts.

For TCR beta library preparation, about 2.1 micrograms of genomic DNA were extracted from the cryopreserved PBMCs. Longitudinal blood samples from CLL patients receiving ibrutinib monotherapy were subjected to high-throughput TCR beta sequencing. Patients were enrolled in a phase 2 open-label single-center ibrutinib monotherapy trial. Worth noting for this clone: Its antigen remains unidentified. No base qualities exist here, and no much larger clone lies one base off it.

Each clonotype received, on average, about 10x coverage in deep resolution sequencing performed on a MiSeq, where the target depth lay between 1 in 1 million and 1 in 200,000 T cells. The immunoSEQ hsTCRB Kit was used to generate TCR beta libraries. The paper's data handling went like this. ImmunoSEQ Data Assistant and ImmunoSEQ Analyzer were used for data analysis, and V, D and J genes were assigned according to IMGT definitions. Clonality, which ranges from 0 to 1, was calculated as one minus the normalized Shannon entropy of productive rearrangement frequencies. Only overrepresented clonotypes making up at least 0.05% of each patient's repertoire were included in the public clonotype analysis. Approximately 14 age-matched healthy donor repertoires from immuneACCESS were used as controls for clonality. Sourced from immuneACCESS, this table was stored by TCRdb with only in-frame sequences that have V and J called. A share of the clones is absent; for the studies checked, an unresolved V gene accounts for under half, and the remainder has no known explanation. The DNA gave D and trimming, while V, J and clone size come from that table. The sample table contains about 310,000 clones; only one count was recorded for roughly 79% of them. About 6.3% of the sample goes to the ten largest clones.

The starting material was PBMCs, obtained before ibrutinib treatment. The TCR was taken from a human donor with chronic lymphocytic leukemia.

The DNA sequence reads TGCAGCGTTGAATTGGGACAGGGGACCGGGGAGCTGTTTTTT. Its protein is CSVELGQGTGELFF. The sequence links TRBV29-1 to TRBJ2-2, with 10 bases matching TRBD1. Looking up the germline V gene yields CDR1 SQVTM and CDR2 ANQGSEA. The CDR3 covers 14 residues, taking in both the cysteine and the phenylalanine. The kept DNA is CDR3 alone, 42 bases in frame from the first base. Trimming accounts for 2 bases at V and 5 bases at J, while the number of junction bases matched to no gene is 2.